The 28 T cell receptor beta chains given below trace back to one sample, sequenced in a study of shared clonotypes between healthy human individuals. The assay was immunoSEQ multiplex PCR, and TCRdb's table has in-frame clones only and misses some. The sample has about 2.3 million clones, 93% seen once. The sequenced sample was naive CD4+ T cells from PBMCs. The subset is: CD45RA+ positively selected. Receptor source: a man aged 18-30 years in good health. Some clones in this sample may be carry-over from other donors' samples.

The chain carries TRBV5-1 and TRBJ1-2; D ambiguous. The CDR3 is 16 residues long. Looked up from germline, CDR1 is SGHRS and CDR2 is YFSETQ. Between the trimmed V and J ends, which lost 4 bases and 4 bases, there was a span of 20 bases. The CDR3 nucleotides are TGCGCCAGCAGCCCGGGTAGCGTCGCAGCGGGCTATGGCTACACCTTC. Translating gives CASSPGSVAAGYGYTF. Full variable domain (rest looked up from reference TRBV5-1 and TRBJ1-2): KAGVTQTPRYLIKTRGQQVTLSCSPISGHRSVSWYQQTPGQGLQFLFEYFSETQRNKGNFPGRFSGRQFSNSRSEMNVSTLELGDSALYLCASSPGSVAAGYGYTFGSGTRLTVV.

The genes are TRBV28 and TRBJ1-2; D remains ambiguous. Germline V gene data show CDR1 as MDHEN and CDR2 as SYDVKM. The V end lost 5 bases, the J end lost 6 bases, and 10 bases lay between the germline ends. CDR3 length: 12 residues. The CDR3 DNA reads TGTGCCAGCAGTGGAAACCAGAATGGCTACACCTTC. Encoded protein: CASSGNQNGYTF.

The J gene is TRBJ1-2, the V gene TRBV5-3; TRBD1 matches 7 bases. TRBV5-3 belongs to the ORF category, with a function that is uncertain. The V gene end was trimmed by 2 bases and the J gene end by 5 bases; junction bases not matched to a gene: 12. This CDR3 has 16 residues. CDR3 in DNA: TGTGCCAGAAGCTTACCGACAGGGTACTTAGAATATGGCTACACCTTC. Translated: CARSLPTGYLEYGYTF.

The chain has TRBV9 and TRBJ2-2, with D hard to call. V lost 4 bases to trimming and J lost 0 bases, with 7 bases between them. There are 14 residues in the CDR3. Germline values: CDR1 SGDLS, CDR2 YYNGEE. CDR3 DNA sequence: TGTGCCAGCAGCCTAAGGTCGAACACCGGGGAGCTGTTTTTT. It yields the protein CASSLRSNTGELFF.

The rearrangement links TRBV14 to TRBJ2-2; 9 bases line up with TRBD2. CDR3 length equals 15 residues. The V segment lost 3 bases and the J segment 7 bases; nucleotides outside the gene matches: 6. Looked up from germline, CDR1 is SGHDN and CDR2 is FVKESK. The CDR3 DNA reads as TGTGCCAGCAGCCACCGAGCGGGAGGTCTCGGGGAGCTGTTTTTT. As protein: CASSHRAGGLGELFF.

The CDR3: CASSSQGSTEAFF. The CDR3 bases are TGTGCCAGCAGCTCACAGGGGAGCACTGAAGCTTTCTTT. The chain carries TRBV7-3 and TRBJ1-1, with 7 bases aligning to TRBD1. CDR3 length: 13 amino acids. The V segment lost 4 bases and the J segment 4 bases; nucleotides outside the gene matches: 3. Germline assignment: CDR1 SGHTA and CDR2 FQGTGA.

The CDR3 region is CASSLAHDGLGSYEQYF. As DNA, the CDR3 is TGTGCCAGCAGCTTAGCGCATGACGGCTTGGGCTCCTACGAGCAGTACTTC. The chain recombines TRBV7-9 with TRBJ2-7; D gene ambiguous. V was trimmed by 0 bases and J by 0 bases, leaving 15 bases between them. CDR1 SEHNR and CDR2 FQNEAQ come from the germline V gene (reference sequence). This CDR3 has 17 amino acids.

The table lists this clone with a count of one. The V and J genes are TRBV5-1 and TRBJ1-1; 7 nucleotides align to TRBD1. Trimming at V came to 4 bases and at J to 7 bases, leaving 13 bases not matched to a gene. Germline CDR1 SGHRS, CDR2 YFSETQ. This CDR3 region has 15 residues. CDR3 nucleotide sequence: TGCGCCAGCAGCCGATCACCAGGGGGGGACGTTGAAGCTTTCTTT. This translates into CASSRSPGGDVEAFF.

CDR3 coding DNA: TGTGCCAGCAGCCAAGGGGTTCCAGCGGGAGACCTCTACGAGCAGTACTTC. Protein: CASSQGVPAGDLYEQYF. The V gene is TRBV14, the J gene TRBJ2-7; TRBD2 agrees at 8 bases. CDR1 is SGHDN, CDR2 FVKESK, per germline. Trimming at V came to 1 base and at J to 3 bases, leaving 11 bases not matched to a gene. The CDR3 extends over 17 amino acids.

The chain joins TRBV19 to TRBJ1-1; D may be TRBD1 (5 bases). This CDR3 has 17 residues. CDR1 is LNHDA and CDR2 is SQIVND in the germline V gene (reference sequence). V lost 6 bases and J 4 bases, leaving 24 bases between the germline ends. CDR3 protein: CASRLPPSGGGGTEAFF. Written as DNA, the CDR3 is TGTGCCAGTAGATTACCTCCTAGTGGGGGAGGAGGCACTGAAGCTTTCTTT.

This clone was found once. The chain employs TRBV4-2 and TRBJ2-1; 8 positions match TRBD1. This CDR3 comprises 15 residues. Losses at the gene ends were 4 bases for V and 0 bases for J; bases not matched to a gene: 2. Germline CDR1 is LGHNA and CDR2 is YNFKEQ. This CDR3 reads CASSRDRYSYNEQFF. The CDR3 DNA follows: TGTGCCAGCAGCCGGGACAGGTACTCCTACAATGAGCAGTTCTTC.

The J gene is TRBJ2-5, the V gene TRBV28; D remains ambiguous. The CDR3 length is 16 residues. Trimming took off 1 base at V and 0 bases at J, with 12 bases between the two ends. CDR1 is MDHEN, CDR2 SYDVKM, per germline. The CDR3 here is CASSLFTVRDQETQYF. The DNA of the CDR3 is TGTGCCAGCAGTTTATTTACAGTAAGGGACCAAGAGACCCAGTACTTC.

J is TRBJ1-4 and V is TRBV27, with D unresolved. The germline V gene has CDR1 MNHEY and CDR2 SMNVEV (reference sequence). V was trimmed by 2 bases and J by 7 bases, leaving 8 bases between them. The CDR3 has 13 amino acids. The DNA of the CDR3 is TGTGCCAGCAGTTTAGTACGTGGTGAAAAACTGTTTTTT. The encoded protein is CASSLVRGEKLFF.

The chain couples TRBV11-2 to TRBJ1-1, with TRBD1 as a possible D gene (5 bases). The germline gives CDR1 SGHAT, CDR2 FQNNGV. V was shortened by 1 base and J by 1 base, with 10 bases between the two germline ends. The CDR3 extends over 15 amino acids. The CDR3 coding sequence is TGTGCCAGCAGCTTAGTATCTGGACAGAACACTGAAGCTTTCTTT. It translates to CASSLVSGQNTEAFF.

The chain employs TRBV7-9 and TRBJ2-2; D perhaps matches TRBD1 (5 bases). CDR1 is SEHNR and CDR2 is FQNEAQ in the germline V gene (reference sequence). V gave up 3 bases and J gave up 2 bases, with 13 bases separating them. The CDR3 length is 16 residues. The CDR3 nucleotides read TGTGCCAGCAGCTTTTTACAGGCCACCAACACCGGGGAGCTGTTTTTT. Amino acids: CASSFLQATNTGELFF.

Here the CDR3 reads CAISDNGREKDTQYF. The CDR3 DNA is TGTGCCATCAGTGATAACGGGAGAGAGAAAGATACGCAGTATTTT. This chain links TRBV10-3 with TRBJ2-3, with D possibly matching TRBD2 (6 bases). The V end was cut by 3 bases, the J end by 5 bases, with 15 bases between. This CDR3 is built from 15 residues. Germline CDR1 and CDR2: ENHRY and SYGVKD.

This chain uses TRBV5-1 with TRBJ1-2; D is perhaps TRBD1 (5 bases). Trimming shortened V by 4 bases and J by 7 bases, and 23 bases separated the two germline ends. The CDR3 totals 16 residues. Germline loops: CDR1 SGHRS, CDR2 YFSETQ. CDR3 sequence (DNA): TGCGCCAGCAGCCCGGGGGGTACAGTAAGCGGCGCTGGCTACACCTTC. Amino acid sequence: CASSPGGTVSGAGYTF.

The chain has TRBV28 and TRBJ2-7; D not resolved. This CDR3 comprises 11 residues. CDR1 and CDR2 from the germline V gene are MDHEN and SYDVKM. Deletions cut 5 bases from V and 7 bases from J, with 9 bases between. CDR3 amino acids: CASSPRQEQYF. CDR3 in DNA: TGTGCCAGCAGTCCGCGACAAGAGCAGTACTTC.

The chain has TRBV6-1 and TRBJ1-2; 8 bases map to TRBD1. The CDR3 spans 14 residues. V shed 2 bases and J 4 bases; nucleotides not matched to a gene: 3. Germline loops: CDR1 MNHNS, CDR2 SASEGT. The chain's CDR3 is CASSEPTGGYGYTF. The CDR3 coding sequence is TGTGCCAGCAGTGAACCCACAGGGGGCTATGGCTACACCTTC.

The chain couples TRBV6-1 to TRBJ2-7, with 11 bases that match TRBD2. The CDR3 totals 19 residues. Germline assignment: CDR1 MNHNS and CDR2 SASEGT. V was pared by 4 bases and J by 0 bases, with 14 bases of the junction left unmatched. The CDR3 loop is CASSVAGTSGLSLSYEQYF. CDR3 DNA sequence: TGTGCCAGCAGTGTGGCCGGGACTAGCGGTTTATCTCTCTCCTACGAGCAGTACTTC.

This chain links TRBV10-2 with TRBJ1-1; TRBD1 matches 7 bases. The CDR3 is 18 amino acids. Trimming took 6 bases from V and 0 from J; bases not matched to a gene: 16. CDR1 is WSHSY, CDR2 SAAADI, per germline. CDR3 DNA: TGCGCCAGCAGAAGAACTGACAGGGCCTTCGCCATGAACACTGAAGCTTTCTTT. It is translated as CASRRTDRAFAMNTEAFF.

The V and J genes are TRBV6-6 and TRBJ2-7; D gene ambiguous. Germline lookup yields CDR1 MNHNY and CDR2 SVGAGI (reference sequence). The CDR3 is 12 amino acids. Trimming took 4 bases from V and 6 from J, leaving 10 bases between them. CDR3 in DNA: TGTGCCAGCAGTTTAGTCTTTTCCGAGCAGTACTTC. This translates into CASSLVFSEQYF.

V gene TRBV7-2 combines with J gene TRBJ2-6; TRBD1 agrees at 8 bases. After removal of 1 base from V and 1 base from J, the junction contained 6 bases not matched to a gene. This CDR3 spans 18 amino acids. CDR1 is SGHTA and CDR2 is FQGNSA in the germline V gene. The CDR3 nucleotides are TGTGCCAGCAGCTTAGGTTGGCAGGGGGCTTCTGGGGCCAACGTCCTGACTTTC. This translates into CASSLGWQGASGANVLTF.

Comments on this clone: Within the sample, other DNA sequences also encode this same CDR3. The genes are TRBV7-9 and TRBJ1-2; D is unclear. CDR3 length: 12 amino acids. Germline V gene lookup returns CDR1 SEHNR and CDR2 FQNEAQ (reference sequence). V shed 3 bases and J shed 2 bases, with 4 bases lying between them. This CDR3 reads CASSFRNYGYTF. The CDR3 DNA reads as TGTGCCAGCAGCTTTAGAAACTATGGCTACACCTTC.

This sequence joins TRBV29-1 and TRBJ1-1; 9 nucleotides align to TRBD1. In germline, CDR1 is SQVTM, CDR2 ANQGSEA. The ends lost 7 bases at V and 4 bases at J; junction bases unmatched: 10. This CDR3 spans 14 amino acids. CDR3 in DNA: TGCAGCGCCCCGGGACAGGGAAGGAGCACTGAAGCTTTCTTT. It is translated as CSAPGQGRSTEAFF.

This chain's CDR3 is CASSGDRGQPQHF. The CDR3 DNA is TGTGCCAGCAGCGGGGACAGGGGACAGCCCCAGCATTTT. The J gene is TRBJ1-5, the V gene TRBV5-4; 10 bases map to TRBD1. Looked up from germline, CDR1 is SGHNT and CDR2 is YYREEE (reference sequence). The V segment lost 4 bases and the J segment 7 bases; nucleotides outside the gene matches: 2. This CDR3 is 13 amino acids long.

The chain employs TRBV5-4 and TRBJ1-1; D might be TRBD1 (6 bases). The germline V and J ends were trimmed by 3 bases and 8 bases, with 20 bases remaining between them. Germline V gives CDR1 SGHNT, CDR2 YYREEE (reference sequence). The CDR3 is made up of 15 amino acids. The CDR3 bases are TGTGCCAGCAGCTCCCCCTTAGAAGGGGGGGGCGAAGCTTTCTTT. Amino acid sequence: CASSSPLEGGGEAFF.

The chain is built from TRBV12-5 and TRBJ2-4; a weak D match, TRBD1 (6 bases). Germline CDR1 and CDR2: LGHNT and FRNRAP. This CDR3 contains 16 residues. V was shortened by 1 base and J by 0 bases, with 10 bases between the two germline ends. CDR3 coding DNA: TGTGCTAGTGGTTTGGCCGGGACACTAGCCAAAAACATTCAGTACTTC. This gives the protein CASGLAGTLAKNIQYF.